The clone carrying this T cell receptor beta chain was seen only a few times. Its cognate antigen is unknown. From germline, CDR1 is LNHDA and CDR2 SQIVND (reference sequence). V gave up 6 bases and J gave up 2 bases; unmatched junction bases: 6. CDR3 size: 15 residues. The data originate from a study of early T cells in non-severe SARS-CoV-2 infection. Study in general: Unpaired chains resulted from sequencing bulk RNA of unsorted whole blood.

Individually, cDNA molecules had unique molecular identifiers attached to them. TCRdb processed the 5' RACE reads anew with MiXCR; each CDR3 protein has one entry. The sample has about 44,000 distinct CDR3 sequences, 20% to 25% seen once; the top ten hold 3.5% to 5%. Findings and caveats of the study: VDJdb matching, biased toward anti-spike CD8 responses, missed private and CD4 specificities.

The chain is built from TRBV19 and TRBJ1-5, with 8 bases fitting TRBD1. This material consisted of whole blood, taken at baseline. The receptor was isolated from an adult who was a healthcare worker with PCR-confirmed SARS-CoV-2 infection or an uninfected control (not recorded which). In DNA form, the CDR3 reads TGTGCCAGTAGCCTCAGGGGGCTGGGCAATCAGCCCCAGCATTTT. As protein: CASSLRGLGNQPQHF.